This TCR beta chain was identified in a study of T-cell reconstitution after alpha-beta-depleted transplantation in children (dated by TCRdb to the mid-2010s). About the full investigation: The study quantitatively tracked T-cell immune reconstitution after TCRalphabeta/CD19-depleted allogeneic hematopoietic cell transplantation in children using TCR repertoire profiling.

Preparation of the library involved PCR. Instrument on record: Illumina HiSeq 2500. Molecular barcoding was employed in the preparation of TCR libraries, with unique molecular identifiers being used to normalize TCRbeta repertoire quantification. TCRdb trimmed public reads at Q25 via fastp, called clones via MiXCR and kept in-frame beta chains. Rows are combined by CDR3 protein, so each entry shows the most common genes and DNA. For this sample the table gives about 72,000 distinct CDR3 sequences, of which 7.3% were detected only once. Around 2.5% of the sample is taken by the ten largest. This clonotype has at least ten counts. Its antigen has not been determined. Per-base quality was not reported, and no clone a single base away is much larger than it. The origin of this receptor is a human donor who donated a stem cell graft to a child with acute lymphoblastic leukemia. The sample was PBMCs from the stem cell graft donor, taken from the stem cell graft.

The DNA sequence is given as TGCAGCGTTGTCCTTTCTAGGACTGAAGCTTTCTTT. Translated, this gives CSVVLSRTEAFF. The chain couples TRBV29-1 to TRBJ1-1, with the D gene not confidently named. V loses 4 bases of germline sequence and J loses 5 bases, and the interval between the two ends is 11 bases. From cysteine to phenylalanine, the CDR3 is 12 amino acids long. CDR3 DNA is the only sequence kept; it has 36 bases, read in frame from the first base. The germline V gene yields SQVTM for CDR1 and ANQGSEA for CDR2.